This T cell receptor beta chain comes out of a study of blood T cells in healthy people across ages. The CDR3 is 15 residues long. With 3 bases clipped from V and 4 bases from J, the junction kept 8 bases outside the gene matches. Germline CDR1 is DFQATT and CDR2 is SNEGSKA (reference sequence). PCR was performed a second time for roughly 7 to 11 cycles using a sample-barcoded 5' primer and a J-beta primer mix. From the 5' RACE reads, TCRdb called clonotypes with MiXCR, one entry per CDR3 protein. The repertoire holds nearly 800,000 distinct CDR3 sequences, with around 25% as singletons. There are a few counts of this clonotype. These data are also associated with another study on T cells of mothers and their children. From that report: Both sample barcodes and 2-4 random nucleotides came from the M1S primer of the second PCR.

The sequencing sample was made of blood. The receptor was derived from a boy younger than 18 in good health. The V gene is TRBV20-1, the J gene TRBJ2-5; 10 nucleotides line up with TRBD1. The CDR3 DNA sequence: TGCAGTGCTAGGTCCGGGACAGGGGTGGGAGAGACCCAGTACTTC. Its translation: CSARSGTGVGETQYF.